These 16 T cell receptor beta chains were all obtained from the same sample, sequenced in a study of T cells in Graves' hyperthyroidism and ophthalmopathy. From RNA transcripts, TCR beta CDR3 regions were amplified. First-round RT-PCR with HTBI primers amplified the TCR CDR3 region. TCRdb ran MiXCR on the multiplex PCR reads and lists one entry per CDR3 protein. The sample includes over 700,000 distinct CDR3 sequences, over 15% seen only once; the top ten take over 15%. Source material: blood. The origin of the receptors is a woman aged 50 to 60 with Graves' hyperthyroidism that later progressed to Graves' ophthalmopathy.

This clonotype occurred many times. The chain links TRBV5-1 to TRBJ2-1, with D unresolved. Trimming took off 5 bases at V and 3 bases at J, with 12 bases between the two ends. This CDR3 is 14 amino acids long. CDR1 is SGHRS, CDR2 YFSETQ, per germline. The CDR3 DNA is TGCGCCAGCAGTGTGGACGATATCTACAATGAGCAGTTCTTC. Its protein is CASSVDDIYNEQFF.

The CDR3 sequence is CASSVGYTF. CDR3 in DNA: TGTGCCAGCAGTGTCGGCTACACCTTC. The chain uses TRBV2 and TRBJ1-2; D uncertain. Germline-derived CDR1 and CDR2 are SNHLY and FYNNEI. This CDR3 region has 9 residues. The ends were cut back, 4 bases at V and 8 bases at J, with 2 bases in the middle. The full variable domain, with the rest looked up from reference TRBV2 and TRBJ1-2, is EPEVTQTPSHQVTQMGQEVILRCVPISNHLYFYWYRQILGQKVEFLVSFYNNEISEKSEIFDDQFSVERPDGSNFTLKIRSTKLEDSAMYFCASSVGYTFGSGTRLTVV.

This chain connects TRBV20-1 to TRBJ1-6, with TRBD1 matching over 8 bases. The CDR3 runs to 16 residues. Germline lookup yields CDR1 DFQATT and CDR2 SNEGSKA (reference sequence). The CDR3 sequence: CSATHAPGGARSPLHF. The CDR3 region has the DNA TGCAGCGCAACCCACGCCCCAGGGGGCGCACGGTCACCCCTCCACTTT.

This clonotype was seen repeatedly, ten times or more. The chain has TRBV11-2 and TRBJ2-3; 16 positions agree with TRBD2. V lost 3 bases, J lost 8 bases, and 5 bases stayed unmatched. CDR3 length: 16 amino acids. Germline CDR1 SGHAT, CDR2 FQNNGV. CDR3 bases: TGTGCCAGCAGCTTGGGGACTAGCGGGGGGGCTGGTACGCAGTATTTT. This sequence encodes CASSLGTSGGAGTQYF.

This clonotype was seen many times. J is TRBJ2-7 and V is TRBV5-5; 10 bases fit TRBD1. The CDR3 is made up of 16 amino acids. Germline CDR1 and CDR2: SGHKS and YYEKEE (reference sequence). The trim removed 0 bases at V and 4 bases at J, leaving 7 bases unmatched. The CDR3 nucleotides are TGTGCCAGCAGCTTGGCCCGGGACAGGGGCCTGTACGAGCAGTACTTC. Translation: CASSLARDRGLYEQYF.

The chain employs TRBV27 and TRBJ2-5; tentatively, D is TRBD2 (6 bases). V lost 6 bases to trimming and J lost 5 bases, with 16 bases between them. Per the germline V gene, CDR1 is MNHEY and CDR2 is SMNVEV (reference sequence). The CDR3 has 14 amino acids. DNA of the CDR3: TGTGCCAGCAGGGGCCACGGGGGAGGTGAGACCCAGTACTTC. Amino acids: CASRGHGGGETQYF.

This clonotype was picked up a small number of times. The chain is built from TRBV10-3 and TRBJ1-6; the match to TRBD1 covers 7 bases. Per germline, CDR1 ENHRY and CDR2 SYGVKD. This CDR3 is 13 amino acids long. The J segment lost 7 bases and the V segment lost 10 bases, leaving 7 bases of the junction unmatched. The CDR3, as DNA: TGTGCCACCCAGGGACAGATAAATTCACCCCTCCACTTT. It specifies CATQGQINSPLHF.

The chain couples TRBV5-8 to TRBJ1-6, with D hard to call. Germline lookup yields CDR1 SGHTS and CDR2 YDEGEE. Trimming stripped 2 bases from V and 7 bases from J, with 13 bases between. The CDR3 contains 15 residues. This chain's CDR3 is CASSLVITANSPLHF. The CDR3, as DNA: TGTGCCAGCAGCTTAGTCATCACAGCAAATTCACCCCTCCACTTT.

This rearrangement joins TRBV6-1 to TRBJ1-1; D is uncertain. V lost 2 bases to trimming and J lost 4 bases, with 5 bases between them. The CDR3 extends over 12 amino acids. CDR1 is MNHNS and CDR2 is SASEGT in the germline V gene. CDR3 nucleotide sequence: TGTGCCAGCAGTGAAAAGGGCACTGAAGCTTTCTTT. Translating gives CASSEKGTEAFF.

This clonotype was detected ten times or more. J is TRBJ2-7 and V is TRBV5-5, with D possibly matching TRBD2 (6 bases). This CDR3 is built from 13 residues. V was shortened by 2 bases and J by 2 bases, with 8 bases between the two germline ends. Germline V CDR1 and CDR2: SGHKS, YYEKEE (reference sequence). DNA of the CDR3: TGTGCCAGCAGCTTTCGGGGGACCTACGAGCAGTACTTC. It encodes CASSFRGTYEQYF.

This clonotype has just a few counts. The chain recombines TRBV2 with TRBJ2-7; TRBD1 matches at 9 bases. The V gene end was trimmed by 6 bases and the J gene end by 0 bases; junction bases not matched to a gene: 3. The CDR3 contains 14 residues. Germline CDR1 and CDR2: SNHLY and FYNNEI. The CDR3 region has the DNA TGTGCCAGCAGGGAGACAGGGGGCTCCTACGAGCAGTACTTC. Amino acids: CASRETGGSYEQYF.

This clonotype occurred many times. The chain joins TRBV11-2 to TRBJ2-3; D is tentatively TRBD1 or TRBD2 (6 bases each). Looked up from germline, CDR1 is SGHAT and CDR2 is FQNNGV. The CDR3 consists of 12 residues. Trimming took 8 bases from V and 9 from J, leaving 15 bases between them. In DNA form, the CDR3 reads TGTGCCAGCCTGGGGGGCCAAGGGACGCAGTATTTT. Translated: CASLGGQGTQYF. The full variable domain, completed using reference TRBV11-2 and TRBJ2-3, is EAGVAQSPRYKIIEKRQSVAFWCNPISGHATLYWYQQILGQGPKLLIQFQNNGVVDDSQLPKDRFSAERLKGVDSTLKIQPAKLEDSAVYLCASLGGQGTQYFGPGTRLTVL.

This clonotype was seen many times. The V call is TRBV10-1, the J call TRBJ1-1; D might be TRBD1 (5 bases). In germline, CDR1 is WNHNN, CDR2 SYGVQD (reference sequence). The CDR3 consists of 15 residues. Trimming pared 1 base from V and 1 base from J, leaving 10 bases between. This chain's CDR3 is CASSEYGDGNTEAFF. CDR3 DNA: TGCGCCAGCAGTGAGTATGGGGACGGGAACACTGAAGCTTTCTTT.

This clonotype occurred many times. The chain employs TRBV6-2 or TRBV6-3 and TRBJ1-2; tentatively, D is TRBD1 (5 bases). The CDR3 has 14 amino acids. Trimming removed 2 bases from V and 4 bases from J, with 11 bases in between. Germline V gives CDR1 MNHEY, CDR2 SVGEGT. The CDR3 DNA follows: TGTGCCAGCAGTTACGATCCAGGGAGCTATGGCTACACCTTC. This encodes CASSYDPGSYGYTF.

The table lists this clonotype with many counts. V usage is TRBV5-1 and J usage is TRBJ2-3; 8 bases map to TRBD1. The CDR3 sequence is 14 residues long. CDR1 is SGHRS and CDR2 is YFSETQ in the germline V gene. V was pared by 6 bases and J by 1 base, with 4 bases of the junction left unmatched. The CDR3 reads CASKPTGGTDTQYF. Here the CDR3 DNA reads TGCGCCAGCAAGCCGACAGGGGGCACAGATACGCAGTATTTT.

This clonotype was found a few times. The chain uses TRBV29-1 and TRBJ2-7; D gene unclear. V lost 7 bases and J lost 0, with 16 bases in between. This CDR3 contains 14 residues. The germline V gene has CDR1 SQVTM and CDR2 ANQGSEA. The CDR3 here is CSAQTRLSSYEQYF. CDR3 sequence (DNA): TGCAGCGCCCAGACCCGACTTAGCTCCTACGAGCAGTACTTC.